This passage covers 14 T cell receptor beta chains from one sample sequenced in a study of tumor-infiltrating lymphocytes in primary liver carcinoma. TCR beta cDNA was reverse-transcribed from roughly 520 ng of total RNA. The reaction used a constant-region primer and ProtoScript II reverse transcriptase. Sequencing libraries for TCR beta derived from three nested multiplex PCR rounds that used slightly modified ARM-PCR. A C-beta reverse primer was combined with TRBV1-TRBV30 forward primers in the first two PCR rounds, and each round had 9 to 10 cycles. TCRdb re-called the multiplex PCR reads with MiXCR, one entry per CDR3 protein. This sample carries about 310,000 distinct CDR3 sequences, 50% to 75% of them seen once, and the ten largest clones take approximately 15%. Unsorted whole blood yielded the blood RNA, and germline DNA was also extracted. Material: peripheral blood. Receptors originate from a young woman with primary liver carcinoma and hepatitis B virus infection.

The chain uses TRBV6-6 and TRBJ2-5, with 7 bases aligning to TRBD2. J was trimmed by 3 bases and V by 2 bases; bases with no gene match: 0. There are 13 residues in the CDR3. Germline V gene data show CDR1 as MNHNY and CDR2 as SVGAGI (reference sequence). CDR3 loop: CASSYGGEETQYF. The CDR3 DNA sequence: TGTGCCAGCAGTTACGGGGGGGAAGAGACCCAGTACTTC.

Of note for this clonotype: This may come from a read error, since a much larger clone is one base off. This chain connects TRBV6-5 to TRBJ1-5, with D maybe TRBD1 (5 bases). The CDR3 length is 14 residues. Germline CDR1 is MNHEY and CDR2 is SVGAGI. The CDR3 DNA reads TGCGCCAGCAGATTCGGGGGGGAGGATCAGCCCCAGCATTTT. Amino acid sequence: CASRFGGEDQPQHF.

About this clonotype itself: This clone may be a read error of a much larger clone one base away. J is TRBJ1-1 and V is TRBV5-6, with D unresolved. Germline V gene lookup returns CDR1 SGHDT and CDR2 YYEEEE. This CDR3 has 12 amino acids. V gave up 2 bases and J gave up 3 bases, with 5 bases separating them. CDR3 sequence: CASSFADTEAFF. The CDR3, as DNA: TGTGCCAGCAGCTTCGCGGACACTGAAGCTTTCTTT.

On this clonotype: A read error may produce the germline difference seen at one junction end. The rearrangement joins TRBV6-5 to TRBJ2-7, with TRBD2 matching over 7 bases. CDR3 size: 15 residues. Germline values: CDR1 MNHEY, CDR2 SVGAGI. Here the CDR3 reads CASSYSPERDYEHYF. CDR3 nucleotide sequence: TGTGCCAGCAGTTACTCGCCAGAGAGGGACTACGAGCACTACTTC.

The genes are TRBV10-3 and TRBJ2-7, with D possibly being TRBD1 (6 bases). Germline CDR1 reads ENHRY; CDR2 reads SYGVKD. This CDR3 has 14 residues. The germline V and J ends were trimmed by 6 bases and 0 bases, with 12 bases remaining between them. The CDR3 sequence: CAIRKRDNSYEQYF. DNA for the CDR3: TGTGCCATCAGGAAAAGGGACAACTCCTACGAGCAGTACTTC.

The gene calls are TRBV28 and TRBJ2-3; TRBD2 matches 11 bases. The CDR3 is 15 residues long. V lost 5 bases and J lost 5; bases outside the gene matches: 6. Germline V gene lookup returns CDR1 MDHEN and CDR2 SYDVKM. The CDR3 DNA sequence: TGTGCCAGCAGTGAGGGGACTAGCGGTATAGATACGCAGTATTTT. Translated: CASSEGTSGIDTQYF.

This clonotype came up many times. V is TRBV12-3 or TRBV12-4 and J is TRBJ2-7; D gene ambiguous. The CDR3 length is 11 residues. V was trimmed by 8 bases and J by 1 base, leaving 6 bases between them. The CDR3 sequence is CASGASYEQYF. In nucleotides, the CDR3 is TGTGCCAGCGGAGCTTCCTACGAGCAGTACTTC.

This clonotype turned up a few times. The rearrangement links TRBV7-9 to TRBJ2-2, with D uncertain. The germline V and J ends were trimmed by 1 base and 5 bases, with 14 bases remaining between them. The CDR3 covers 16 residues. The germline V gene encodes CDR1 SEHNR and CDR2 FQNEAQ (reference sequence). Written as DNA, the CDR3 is TGTGCCAGCAGCTTAGGTCCAGCTGGATTTACCGGGGAGCTGTTTTTT. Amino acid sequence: CASSLGPAGFTGELFF.

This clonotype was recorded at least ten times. The DNA of the CDR3 is TGCAGCGTTGAACATAGCGGGAGGGCCACAGATACGCAGTATTTT. Encoded protein: CSVEHSGRATDTQYF. The chain combines TRBV29-1 with TRBJ2-3, with 11 bases lining up with TRBD2. The ends lost 2 bases at V and 2 bases at J; junction bases unmatched: 3. This CDR3 spans 15 amino acids. The V gene's germline CDR1 is SQVTM and CDR2 ANQGSEA.

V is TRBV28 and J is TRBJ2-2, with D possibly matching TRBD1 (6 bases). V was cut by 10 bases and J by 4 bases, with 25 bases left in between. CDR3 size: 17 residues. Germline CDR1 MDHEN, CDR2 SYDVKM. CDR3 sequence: CATAHRTDRRSTGELFF. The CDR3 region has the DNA TGTGCCACCGCCCATAGGACAGACAGGAGAAGCACCGGGGAGCTGTTTTTT.

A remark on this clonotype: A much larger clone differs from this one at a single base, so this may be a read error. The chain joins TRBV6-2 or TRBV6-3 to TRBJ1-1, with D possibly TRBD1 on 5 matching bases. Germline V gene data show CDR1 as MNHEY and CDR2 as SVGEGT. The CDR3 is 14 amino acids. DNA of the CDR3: TGTGCCAGCAGTTACGGGACTTACAACTTGAGAGCTATCTTT. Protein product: CASSYGTYNLRAIF.

The CDR3 sequence is CASSGRTVTDTQYF. Here the CDR3 DNA reads TGCGCCAGCAGCGGACGGACAGTTACGGATACGCAGTATTTT. The chain is built from TRBV5-1 and TRBJ2-3; maybe TRBD1 (6 bases). Per the germline V gene, CDR1 is SGHRS and CDR2 is YFSETQ. Between the trimmed V and J ends, which lost 4 bases and 6 bases, there was a span of 15 bases. The CDR3 has 14 residues.

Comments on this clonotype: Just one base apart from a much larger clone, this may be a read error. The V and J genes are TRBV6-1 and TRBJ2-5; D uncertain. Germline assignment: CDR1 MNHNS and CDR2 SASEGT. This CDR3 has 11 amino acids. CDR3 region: CTSSEEWTQYF. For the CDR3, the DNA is TGTACCAGCAGTGAGGAGTGGACCCAGTACTTC.

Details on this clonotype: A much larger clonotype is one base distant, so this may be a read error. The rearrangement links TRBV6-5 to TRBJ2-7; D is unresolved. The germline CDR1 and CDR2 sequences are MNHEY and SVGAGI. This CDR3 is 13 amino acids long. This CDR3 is CANSYSWGYEQYF. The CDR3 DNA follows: TGTGCCAACAGTTACTCGTGGGGCTACGAGCAGTACTTC.